This record covers a single T cell receptor beta chain. The antigen is unknown. The V segment lost 5 bases and the J segment 5 bases; nucleotides outside the gene matches: 20. CDR3 length equals 18 residues. Germline assignment: CDR1 SEHNR and CDR2 FQNEAQ (reference sequence). This sample stems from a study of long-term antiretroviral therapy in people with HIV. Across the study: By about a decade, the earliest samples predate the 2015 immediate-ART recommendation. Study observations and caveats: Post-treatment diversity went higher with ART but stayed below transplant donor controls. Researchers lacked any data on ART adherence, viral resistance or therapy changes.

Run at survey level, the immunoSEQ assay was version v3.0. The data were produced by immunoSEQ multiplex PCR, yet TCRdb's version contains in-frame clones alone and is incomplete. The table lists fewer than 25,000 clones, roughly 95% of them singletons. The sequence came from a woman in her forties or fifties with HIV. J is TRBJ1-2 and V is TRBV7-9; 7 nucleotides match TRBD1. Here the sequenced sample was unsorted PBMCs, taken about 4.7 years after starting antiretroviral therapy. CDR3 sequence reads: CASSMEGARRWTDYGYTF. The DNA for the CDR3 is TGTGCCAGCAGCATGGAGGGGGCGCGACGGTGGACTGATTATGGCTACACCTTC.